These 13 T cell receptor beta chains share one sample of origin, sequenced in a study of blood T cell repertoires in COVID-19. Assay used: immunoSEQ multiplex PCR; TCRdb lists only in-frame clones, some missing. The sample consists of nearly 200,000 clones, 70% to 85% of them appearing once. Sequenced material: peripheral blood. The receptor set was obtained from a human donor with acute or convalescent COVID-19. The donor label of this sample is uncertain.

The chain is built from TRBV30 and TRBJ2-1, with TRBD2 identical over 10 bases. Germline-derived CDR1 and CDR2 are GTSNPN and SVGIG (reference sequence). V shed 5 bases, J shed 6 bases, and the junction held 7 bases outside the gene matches. The CDR3 extends over 14 amino acids. The CDR3 bases are TGTGCCTGGGGAACCGGGACTAGCGTCAATGAGCAGTTCTTC. Protein sequence: CAWGTGTSVNEQFF. Variable domain in full (rest from reference TRBV30 and TRBJ2-1): SQTIHQWPATLVQPVGSPLSLECTVEGTSNPNLYWYRQAAGRGLQLLFYSVGIGQISSEVPQNLSASRPQDRQFILSSKKLLLSDSGFYLCAWGTGTSVNEQFFGPGTRLTVL.

This chain connects TRBV4-3 to TRBJ1-1, with D possibly matching TRBD1 (5 bases). CDR3 size: 16 residues. The germline gives CDR1 LGHNA, CDR2 YSLEER. V lost 1 base and J lost 5, with 17 bases in between. Written as DNA, the CDR3 is TGCGCCAGCAGCCAAGCCCCCTCGGCAGGGTGGACTGAAGCTTTCTTT. Its translation: CASSQAPSAGWTEAFF.

This clone was observed a few times. The gene calls are TRBV30 and TRBJ2-3; 8 bases agree with TRBD2. V was clipped by 2 bases and J by 4 bases; unmatched bases: 5. This CDR3 spans 14 amino acids. The V gene's germline CDR1 is GTSNPN and CDR2 SVGIG (reference sequence). DNA of the CDR3: TGTGCCTGGAGTATGACTAGCGCCGCAGATACGCAGTATTTT. It translates to CAWSMTSAADTQYF. The full variable domain, completed using reference TRBV30 and TRBJ2-3, is SQTIHQWPATLVQPVGSPLSLECTVEGTSNPNLYWYRQAAGRGLQLLFYSVGIGQISSEVPQNLSASRPQDRQFILSSKKLLLSDSGFYLCAWSMTSAADTQYFGPGTRLTVL.

V usage is TRBV7-2 and J usage is TRBJ1-4; D is perhaps TRBD1 (6 bases). The germline V gene has CDR1 SGHTA and CDR2 FQGNSA. This CDR3 has 15 amino acids. The V end lost 3 bases, the J end lost 2 bases, and 10 bases lay between the germline ends. For the CDR3, the DNA is TGTGCCAGCAGCTTCCAGGGGACCACTAATGAAAAACTGTTTTTT. Amino acids: CASSFQGTTNEKLFF.

V is TRBV5-1 and J is TRBJ1-2; D is perhaps TRBD1 (6 bases). The CDR3 consists of 14 residues. In germline, CDR1 is SGHRS, CDR2 YFSETQ. V was pared by 4 bases and J by 6 bases, with 16 bases between. The CDR3 is CASSGWEGVNGYTF. Written as DNA, the CDR3 is TGCGCCAGCAGCGGTTGGGAGGGGGTGAATGGCTACACCTTC.

This sequence joins TRBV2 and TRBJ1-6; D remains unclear. Trimming stripped 4 bases from V and 8 bases from J, with 9 bases between. Germline CDR1 SNHLY, CDR2 FYNNEI. The CDR3 consists of 13 residues. CDR3 sequence reads: CASSVTNYSPLHF. CDR3 DNA: TGTGCCAGCAGTGTGACAAATTATTCACCCCTCCACTTT.

The chain joins TRBV6-2 or TRBV6-3 to TRBJ1-2; D remains unclear. This CDR3 spans 12 amino acids. V gave up 5 bases and J gave up 2 bases, with 6 bases separating them. From germline, CDR1 is MNHEY and CDR2 SVGEGT. CDR3 in amino acids: CASSEVNYGYTF. The CDR3 bases are TGTGCCAGCAGTGAGGTAAACTATGGCTACACCTTC.

The gene calls are TRBV21-1 and TRBJ2-7; whether TRBD1, the table's D call, matches the DNA was not checked. TRBV21-1 is assigned pseudogene status. CDR3 length: 15 residues. This chain's CDR3 is CASSLLEQGNDEQYF. For the CDR3, the DNA is TGTGCCAGCAGCCTGCTGGAACAGGGGAACGACGAGCAGTACTTC.

The chain has TRBV11-1 and TRBJ2-1; 7 nucleotides agree with TRBD1. V trimming: 5 bases; J trimming: 6 bases; junction bases outside the gene matches: 4. CDR3 length: 13 amino acids. Germline V gene data show CDR1 as SGHAT and CDR2 as FQDESV (reference sequence). The CDR3 here is CASSPGTVNEQFF. CDR3 in DNA: TGTGCCAGCAGCCCAGGGACAGTCAATGAGCAGTTCTTC.

The chain combines TRBV7-2 with TRBJ1-1, with D maybe TRBD1 (6 bases). Per germline, CDR1 SGHTA and CDR2 FQGNSA. The CDR3 spans 15 residues. Trimming left V 3 bases short and J 4 bases short, with 15 bases between. CDR3 region: CASSFPGQAGTEAFF. CDR3 in DNA: TGTGCCAGCAGCTTTCCGGGACAAGCAGGCACTGAAGCTTTCTTT.

This clone was recorded once. This chain connects TRBV7-9 to TRBJ1-5, with unresolved D. This CDR3 is built from 14 residues. The V gene lost 3 bases and the J gene lost 7 bases, with 13 bases spanning the gap. Looked up from germline, CDR1 is SEHNR and CDR2 is FQNEAQ (reference sequence). The CDR3 spells CASSFDGEAQPQHF. The CDR3, as DNA: TGTGCCAGCAGCTTCGACGGCGAGGCCCAGCCCCAGCATTTT.

The J gene is TRBJ2-2, the V gene TRBV6-1; tentatively, D is TRBD1 (6 bases). Trimming removed 4 bases from V and 5 bases from J, with 20 bases in between. The CDR3 is 17 residues long. Germline V gene lookup returns CDR1 MNHNS and CDR2 SASEGT. The CDR3: CASSVNPGTQGTGELFF. CDR3 nucleotides: TGTGCCAGCAGTGTGAACCCCGGGACCCAGGGGACCGGGGAGCTGTTTTTT.

Turning to this clone: The same CDR3 can be traced to other DNA sequences in this sample. The V gene is TRBV7-2, the J gene TRBJ2-7; tentative D call: TRBD1 (6 bases). Trimming shortened V by 2 bases and J by 2 bases, and 10 bases separated the two germline ends. Germline-derived CDR1 and CDR2 are SGHTA and FQGNSA. The CDR3 length is 14 residues. In DNA form, the CDR3 reads TGTGCCAGCAGCTTACCAGGGGTAACCTACGAGCAGTACTTC. It encodes CASSLPGVTYEQYF.